The 20 T cell receptor beta chains presented below share a single source sample, sequenced in a study of T cell responses to AZD1222 COVID-19 vaccine (dated by TCRdb to the early 2020s). Interpreted using the paper, the time point label stands for: baseline before first vaccination. Library preparation was by the immunoSEQ multiplex PCR assay. TCRdb limited this immuneACCESS table to in-frame rearrangements with V and J called. A share of clones is missing; checked studies link under half to unresolved V genes, and the rest is unexplained. This sample has roughly 97,000 clones in its table, and approximately 90% of those were observed once. The ten top clones hold approximately 18% of the sample. This material consisted of peripheral blood, taken on day 0 of AZD1222 vaccination. These receptors all stem from an adult in good health.

V is TRBV4-1 and J is TRBJ2-7; D possibly corresponds to TRBD2 (7 bases). The germline V gene has CDR1 MGHRA and CDR2 YSYEKL. The CDR3 runs to 17 residues. With 1 base removed from V and 6 bases from J, the gap between germline ends came to 22 bases. The CDR3 sequence: CASSQVLGAAGAGEQYF. As DNA, the CDR3 is TGCGCCAGCAGCCAAGTACTCGGGGCTGCGGGGGCTGGCGAGCAGTACTTC.

J is TRBJ1-1 and V is TRBV5-1; 8 bases are shared with TRBD1. The trim removed 3 bases at V and 10 bases at J, leaving 14 bases unmatched. The germline V gene encodes CDR1 SGHRS and CDR2 YFSETQ. CDR3 length: 15 amino acids. The CDR3 here is CASSSTSLGQGRAFF. The CDR3 bases are TGCGCCAGCAGCTCCACTTCCCTAGGACAGGGAAGAGCTTTCTTT.

The CDR3 coding sequence is TGTGCCGGGGGGATGGGGGTTGATAACTATGGCTACACCTTC. This gives the protein CAGGMGVDNYGYTF. The genes are TRBV6-5 and TRBJ1-2; perhaps TRBD1 as D (5 bases). V dropped 11 bases and J dropped 1 base, with 17 bases sitting between them. The CDR3 has 14 amino acids. In germline, CDR1 is MNHEY, CDR2 SVGAGI.

The rearrangement links TRBV5-1 to TRBJ2-7; 10 positions match TRBD1. Unmatched junction bases numbered 9, after V lost 4 bases and J lost 5 bases. CDR3 length: 15 residues. The germline CDR1 and CDR2 sequences are SGHRS and YFSETQ. DNA for the CDR3: TGCGCCAGCAGCGCCCGGGACAGGGGTCTTCACGAGCAGTACTTC. It yields the protein CASSARDRGLHEQYF.

The chain recombines TRBV5-1 with TRBJ1-1, with D tentatively TRBD1 (5 bases). This CDR3 has 12 residues. V was cut by 4 bases and J by 11 bases, with 15 bases left in between. Germline V gene lookup returns CDR1 SGHRS and CDR2 YFSETQ. The DNA for the CDR3 is TGCGCCAGCAGCCCAGTGGGGGTGCAGGCTTTCTTT. Translated, it gives CASSPVGVQAFF. Complete variable domain (other parts from reference TRBV5-1 and TRBJ1-1): KAGVTQTPRYLIKTRGQQVTLSCSPISGHRSVSWYQQTPGQGLQFLFEYFSETQRNKGNFPGRFSGRQFSNSRSEMNVSTLELGDSALYLCASSPVGVQAFFGQGTRLTVV.

About this clone itself: The same CDR3 also results from other DNA sequences found in this sample. The chain is built from TRBV5-8 and TRBJ2-6; no clear D. The V gene's germline CDR1 is SGHTS and CDR2 YDEGEE. The V end lost 2 bases, the J end lost 1 base, and 7 bases lay between the germline ends. The CDR3 runs 15 residues. CDR3 nucleotides: TGTGCCAGCAGCTTAACTGGATCTGGGGCCAACGTCCTGACTTTC. The encoded protein is CASSLTGSGANVLTF.

The rearrangement uses TRBV7-2 and TRBJ2-1; either TRBD1 or TRBD2 may fit D (5 bases each). CDR1 and CDR2 (germline): SGHTA, FQGNSA. This CDR3 spans 18 amino acids. V lost 0 bases and J lost 0, with 15 bases in between. DNA for the CDR3: TGTGCCAGCAGCTTAGCCGCTGGGGGTCTGAGCTCCTACAATGAGCAGTTCTTC. Protein sequence: CASSLAAGGLSSYNEQFF.

V gene TRBV6-5 combines with J gene TRBJ1-2, with a weak D call TRBD1 (5 bases). The V gene's germline CDR1 is MNHEY and CDR2 SVGAGI. V was cut by 2 bases and J by 0 bases, with 10 bases left in between. CDR3 length: 15 amino acids. The CDR3 DNA follows: TGTGCCAGCAGTTACGAGGGGAATTCTAACTATGGCTACACCTTC. This encodes CASSYEGNSNYGYTF.

This chain uses TRBV6-5 with TRBJ1-2; 9 bases are shared with TRBD1. V shed 3 bases and J 2 bases; nucleotides not matched to a gene: 4. Germline assignment: CDR1 MNHEY and CDR2 SVGAGI. The CDR3 length is 15 residues. As DNA, the CDR3 is TGTGCCAGCAGTTATATTGGACAGGGGAACTATGGCTACACCTTC. It yields the protein CASSYIGQGNYGYTF.

The rearrangement links TRBV18 to TRBJ2-3; D remains unclear. Deletions cut 4 bases from V and 2 bases from J, with 7 bases between. The V gene's germline CDR1 is KGHSH and CDR2 LQKENI. CDR3 size: 13 residues. CDR3 amino acids: CASSRADTDTQYF. The CDR3 nucleotides read TGTGCCAGCTCACGGGCTGACACAGATACGCAGTATTTT.

This clone came up once. CDR3 in DNA: TGTGCCAGCAGCGTCCCGGGGGGGTCTGGGGCCAACGTCCTGACTTTC. As protein: CASSVPGGSGANVLTF. This chain joins TRBV9 and TRBJ2-6; 8 bases are shared with TRBD2. CDR1 and CDR2 (germline): SGDLS, YYNGEE. Unmatched junction bases numbered 2, after V lost 2 bases and J lost 1 base. The CDR3 is made up of 16 amino acids.

The chain uses TRBV10-1 and TRBJ2-5; D is undetermined. The CDR3 loop spans 13 amino acids. V lost 2 bases and J 1 base, leaving 5 bases between the germline ends. CDR1 is WNHNN, CDR2 SYGVQD, per germline (reference sequence). CDR3 amino acids: CASSENLQETQYF. CDR3 bases: TGCGCCAGCAGTGAGAATCTCCAAGAGACCCAGTACTTC.

V is TRBV7-9 and J is TRBJ1-4; TRBD1 agrees at 8 bases. Per germline, CDR1 SEHNR and CDR2 FQNEAQ (reference sequence). V dropped 4 bases and J dropped 8; count of bases not matched to a gene: 6. This CDR3 spans 14 amino acids. The CDR3 protein is CASSYQGAREKLFF. CDR3 DNA: TGTGCCAGCAGCTATCAGGGGGCTAGGGAAAAACTGTTTTTT.

The chain links TRBV27 to TRBJ2-3; the D call may be TRBD1 or TRBD2 (6 bases each). Germline CDR1 reads MNHEY; CDR2 reads SMNVEV (reference sequence). Between the trimmed V and J ends, which lost 4 bases and 2 bases, there was a span of 16 bases. CDR3 length: 16 residues. CDR3 in DNA: TGTGCCAGCAGTTATGTGGGGGGCCTTTACACAGATACGCAGTATTTT. Translating gives CASSYVGGLYTDTQYF.

V is TRBV7-9 and J is TRBJ2-4, with D possibly being TRBD1 (6 bases). The germline gives CDR1 SEHNR, CDR2 FQNEAQ (reference sequence). Trimming took off 1 base at V and 10 bases at J, with 8 bases between the two ends. The CDR3 has 12 residues. The CDR3, as DNA: TGTGCCAGCAGCTTAGGACAGGAGATTCAGTACTTC. Translating gives CASSLGQEIQYF.

The chain combines TRBV11-1 with TRBJ1-1; possible D gene TRBD1, 6 bases. Trimming took 4 bases from V and 1 from J, leaving 13 bases between them. The germline V gene has CDR1 SGHAT and CDR2 FQDESV (reference sequence). The CDR3 covers 15 residues. The DNA of the CDR3 is TGTGCCAGCAGCTCAACAGGGAAAACGAACACTGAAGCTTTCTTT. This sequence encodes CASSSTGKTNTEAFF.

The V gene is TRBV21-1, the J gene TRBJ2-7; the D segment call TRBD1 is taken from the table without a DNA check. TRBV21-1 is a pseudogene. The CDR3 runs 16 residues. DNA for the CDR3: TGTGCCAGCAGCAAAGAGACCGGGACAGGGCTACGCGAGCAGTACTTC. The encoded protein is CASSKETGTGLREQYF.

The chain has TRBV9 and TRBJ1-1, with a weak D call TRBD1 (5 bases). The CDR3 contains 15 residues. The V end was cut by 2 bases, the J end by 0 bases, with 11 bases between. The germline gives CDR1 SGDLS, CDR2 YYNGEE. The CDR3 bases are TGTGCCAGCAGCGTCCTCAGGGATATGAACACTGAAGCTTTCTTT. Its protein product is CASSVLRDMNTEAFF.

This chain connects TRBV5-6 to TRBJ1-1, with D maybe TRBD1 (5 bases). Trimming shortened V by 2 bases and J by 5 bases, and 19 bases separated the two germline ends. This CDR3 has 16 residues. The germline V gene has CDR1 SGHDT and CDR2 YYEEEE. The CDR3 bases are TGTGCCAGCAGCTTAATGTATGCAGGGAGGAGTACTGAAGCTTTCTTT. Translated: CASSLMYAGRSTEAFF.

This chain uses TRBV13 with TRBJ2-7; D is uncertain. The V gene lost 1 base and the J gene lost 4 bases, with 2 bases spanning the gap. The V gene's germline CDR1 is PRHDT and CDR2 FYEKMQ (reference sequence). The CDR3 consists of 11 residues. CDR3 sequence: CASSLVYEQYF. In DNA form, the CDR3 reads TGTGCCAGCAGCTTAGTTTACGAGCAGTACTTC.